This T cell receptor (beta chain) was obtained from a study of blood T cell repertoires in COVID-19 (dated by TCRdb to 2018 to 2020). Regarding the complete study: Samples from collaborators originated in the United States, Italy and Spain and spanned both the acute and convalescent phases of COVID-19. The material from the prospective study consisted of cDNA or gDNA derived from T cells, B-cell-depleted T cells, or PBMCs. The dataset comprised deeply sampled blood TCRbeta repertoires from subjects exposed to, actively infected with, or recovered from COVID-19. The repertoires were released in a freely available public database meant as a resource for research on the immune response to SARS-CoV-2. Samples came from the ongoing ImmuneRACE study (first 160 participants) plus 1,254 subjects from 6 global collaborators. Sample metadata almost always included a de-identified subject ID, COVID-19 status, age in years and sex. HLA class I and class II types, where available, came from metadata supplied by the sample provider rather than from assay-based typing.

One collaborating source in Seattle enrolled patients during active infection and followed them longitudinally through the course of disease. Each collaborating institution followed its own protocols to collect whole blood in K2EDTA tubes. For TCRbeta analysis, collaborators shipped samples as frozen whole blood, isolated PBMCs, or DNA extracted from either of those sample types. Results the study describes overall, beyond this receptor: Clinical and demographic metadata were provided uncurated, with the amount varying by source and participant.

The immunoSEQ Assay, a bias-controlled multiplex PCR, was used to amplify TCRbeta CDR3 regions from genomic DNA. In the paper's pipeline: Nucleated cell counts per sample were estimated from amplification of reference gene primers within the assay. Sequence reads were collapsed and filtered to measure the absolute abundance of every unique TCRbeta CDR3 rearrangement. For each sample, productive Simpson clonality was calculated as the square root of Simpson's diversity index across productive rearrangements. TCRdb holds this immuneACCESS table with in-frame rearrangements only. Some clones are missing; in checked studies, unresolved V genes explain under half, and the rest has no known cause. V and J calls plus clone size are reproduced from that table; the DNA served to infer D and trimming. This sample comprises under 100,000 clones, roughly three quarters of them detected only once. The top ten clonotypes cover roughly 36% of the sample.

Comments on this clone: Its antigen remains unidentified. It has no much larger one-base neighbor in the sample; base qualities were not kept.

Sequences ENHRY (CDR1) and SYGVKD (CDR2) are obtained from the germline V gene. Relative to germline, V is 2 bases shorter and J is 4 bases shorter, with 15 bases between their ends. The CDR3 spans 16 residues, from the cysteine through the phenylalanine. The CDR3 DNA has 48 bases and is translated from base 1. Recombination linked TRBV10-3 to TRBJ1-3; TRBD1 is a possible D gene, resting on 6 matching bases. This receptor was taken from a man aged 60 to 69 with COVID-19, enrolled during active disease. The sample was peripheral blood. The CDR3 region reads CAISEERQVRGNTIYF. Here is the DNA: TGTGCCATCAGTGAGGAGCGACAGGTGCGGGGAAACACCATATATTTT.